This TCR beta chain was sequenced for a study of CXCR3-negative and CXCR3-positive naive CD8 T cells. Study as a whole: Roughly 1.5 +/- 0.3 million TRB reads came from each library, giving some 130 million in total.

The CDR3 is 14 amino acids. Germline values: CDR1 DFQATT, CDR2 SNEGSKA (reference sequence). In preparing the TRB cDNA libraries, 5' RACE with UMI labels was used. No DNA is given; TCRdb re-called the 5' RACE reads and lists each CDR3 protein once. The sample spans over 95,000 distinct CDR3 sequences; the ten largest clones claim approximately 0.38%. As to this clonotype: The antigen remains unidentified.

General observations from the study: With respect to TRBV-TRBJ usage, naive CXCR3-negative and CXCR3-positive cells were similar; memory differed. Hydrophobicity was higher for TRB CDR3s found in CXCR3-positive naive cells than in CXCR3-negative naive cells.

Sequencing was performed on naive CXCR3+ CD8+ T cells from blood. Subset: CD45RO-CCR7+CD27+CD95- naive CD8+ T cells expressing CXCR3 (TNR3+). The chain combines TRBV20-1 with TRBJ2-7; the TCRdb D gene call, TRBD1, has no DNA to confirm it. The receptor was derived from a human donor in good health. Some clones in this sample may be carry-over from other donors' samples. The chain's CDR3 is CSAFKKGENYEQYF.